The 29 T cell receptor beta chains listed next were all sequenced from one sample in a study of blood T cell repertoires in COVID-19 (dated by TCRdb to the early 2020s). Libraries were built with the immunoSEQ multiplex PCR assay. In its TCRdb copy, this immuneACCESS table keeps in-frame sequences only and misses some clones. Where compared with another copy, unresolved V genes explain less than half of these, and the others have no known cause. The sample profile shows 40,000 to 60,000 clones; roughly 80% of them were found once. The ten largest clones capture less than 4.5% of the sample. Sequenced material: peripheral blood. The receptors shown here come from a man aged 50-59 years with active COVID-19.

The chain links TRBV18 to TRBJ2-5, with 7 bases aligning to TRBD1. The germline V gene encodes CDR1 KGHSH and CDR2 LQKENI. J lost 4 bases, V lost 0 bases, and 14 bases had no gene match. This CDR3 comprises 18 residues. This CDR3 is CASSPPLGDSANGETQYF. In nucleotides, the CDR3 is TGTGCCAGCTCACCACCGCTGGGGGACAGCGCAAACGGAGAGACCCAGTACTTC. The variable domain in full, completed from reference TRBV18 and TRBJ2-5, reads NAGVMQNPRHLVRRRGQEARLRCSPMKGHSHVYWYRQLPEEGLKFMVYLQKENIIDESGMPKERFSAEFPKEGPSILRIQQVVRGDSAAYFCASSPPLGDSANGETQYFGPGTRLLVL.

The chain employs TRBV6-5 and TRBJ2-7, with D tentatively TRBD2 (7 bases). Trimming took 2 bases from V and 4 from J, leaving 15 bases between them. Per germline, CDR1 MNHEY and CDR2 SVGAGI. CDR3 size: 15 residues. CDR3 nucleotides: TGTGCCAGCAGTTACGGGGGGGGCCCTCCTTACGAGCAGTACTTC. Its protein is CASSYGGGPPYEQYF.

J is TRBJ2-3 and V is TRBV7-2, with 8 bases matching TRBD1. The CDR3 is 14 amino acids. Unmatched junction bases numbered 8, after V lost 8 bases and J lost 4 bases. CDR1 SGHTA and CDR2 FQGNSA come from the germline V gene. CDR3 amino acids: CASSGTGNSDTQYF. The CDR3 region has the DNA TGTGCCAGCTCCGGGACAGGCAATTCAGATACGCAGTATTTT.

This clone was seen just once. Here the CDR3 DNA reads TGTGCCAGTAGGGAGGGCGGGGAGCTGTTTTTT. It encodes CASREGGELFF. This sequence joins TRBV19 and TRBJ2-2, with D perhaps TRBD2 (6 bases). CDR3 length: 11 residues. V was clipped by 6 bases and J by 7 bases, with 6 bases between them. Per the germline V gene, CDR1 is LNHDA and CDR2 is SQIVND (reference sequence).

The chain is built from TRBV19 and TRBJ2-3; the D gene is possibly TRBD2 (6 bases). Trimming took off 3 bases at V and 0 bases at J, with 16 bases between the two ends. Germline-derived CDR1 and CDR2 are LNHDA and SQIVND (reference sequence). This CDR3 spans 17 amino acids. The CDR3: CASSMSGRGTSTDTQYF. CDR3 DNA sequence: TGTGCCAGTAGTATGTCAGGGCGGGGTACTAGCACAGATACGCAGTATTTT.

The chain carries TRBV23-1 and TRBJ2-4; 7 nucleotides match TRBD2. TRBV23-1 falls under the ORF class, with uncertain function. The trim removed 4 bases at V and 1 base at J, leaving 4 bases unmatched. The CDR3 spans 15 residues. The CDR3 here is CASSPGGLAKNIQYF. In DNA, the CDR3 is TGCGCCAGCAGTCCGGGGGGATTGGCCAAAAACATTCAGTACTTC.

The J gene is TRBJ2-5, the V gene TRBV21-1; the table names TRBD2, a call not compared with the DNA. TRBV21-1 is a documented pseudogene. This CDR3 has 17 residues. The CDR3, as DNA: TGTGCCAGCAGCAAAGTGGGGAGGAGCGGCCCCAATGAGACCCAGTACTTC. This translates into CASSKVGRSGPNETQYF.

The chain uses TRBV19 and TRBJ1-6; a weak D match, TRBD1 (6 bases). Germline CDR1 is LNHDA and CDR2 is SQIVND (reference sequence). Trimming shortened V by 5 bases and J by 11 bases, and 16 bases separated the two germline ends. This CDR3 contains 14 residues. The CDR3 coding sequence is TGTGCCAGTAGTCACCCCCCAGGGACAACACCCCTCCACTTT. Amino acids: CASSHPPGTTPLHF.

Here the CDR3 DNA reads TGTGCCAGCTCACCTACCGGACAGAATTCACCCCTCCACTTT. Translating gives CASSPTGQNSPLHF. This chain joins TRBV18 and TRBJ1-6; the D gene is possibly TRBD1 (6 bases). Trimming took 3 bases from V and 7 from J, leaving 10 bases between them. The CDR3 length is 14 residues. Per the germline V gene, CDR1 is KGHSH and CDR2 is LQKENI.

CDR3 DNA: TGTGCCAGCAGATTTTTCGGCGGGGAAAAACTGTTTTTT. It codes for CASRFFGGEKLFF. The chain combines TRBV2 with TRBJ1-4; D gene ambiguous. The V end was cut by 6 bases, the J end by 8 bases, with 13 bases between. The V gene's germline CDR1 is SNHLY and CDR2 FYNNEI. The CDR3 is made up of 13 amino acids.

V and J are TRBV4-3 and TRBJ1-1; maybe TRBD1 (6 bases). The germline CDR1 and CDR2 sequences are LGHNA and YSLEER. CDR3 length equals 16 residues. Trimming stripped 0 bases from V and 1 base from J, with 12 bases between. CDR3 DNA sequence: TGCGCCAGCAGCCAAGATAGGAGGGGGGGGAACACTGAAGCTTTCTTT. This codes for CASSQDRRGGNTEAFF.

About this clone: Distinct nucleotide sequences in the sample also encode this CDR3. The CDR3 sequence is CASSDGQGGSPLHF. The CDR3, as DNA: TGCGCCAGCAGTGATGGCCAGGGAGGCTCACCCCTCCACTTT. This chain connects TRBV10-1 to TRBJ1-6; the D gene is possibly TRBD1 (5 bases). This CDR3 has 14 residues. The germline gives CDR1 WNHNN, CDR2 SYGVQD (reference sequence). The V end lost 3 bases, the J end lost 10 bases, and 13 bases lay between the germline ends.

This clone was seen more than once but under ten times. This sequence joins TRBV6-4 and TRBJ2-2; 8 nucleotides agree with TRBD1. The J segment lost 4 bases and the V segment lost 0 bases, leaving 7 bases of the junction unmatched. The germline V gene has CDR1 MRHNA and CDR2 SNTAGT. The CDR3 has 17 amino acids. For the CDR3, the DNA is TGTGCCAGCAGTGACTCAGGGACAGGAGATGCCACCGGGGAGCTGTTTTTT. This gives the protein CASSDSGTGDATGELFF.

This clone occurred once. This chain joins TRBV15 and TRBJ2-2; a weak D match, TRBD1 (6 bases). The CDR3 sequence is 12 residues long. The V end was cut by 4 bases, the J end by 11 bases, with 11 bases between. Germline CDR1 and CDR2: LNHNV and YYDKDF (reference sequence). CDR3 nucleotides: TGTGCCACCAGCACCTACAGGGCTGAGCTGTTTTTT. It translates to CATSTYRAELFF.

The V gene is TRBV18, the J gene TRBJ2-7; 9 nucleotides agree with TRBD1. The trim removed 5 bases at V and 5 bases at J, leaving 7 bases unmatched. This CDR3 spans 14 amino acids. The germline V gene encodes CDR1 KGHSH and CDR2 LQKENI. DNA for the CDR3: TGTGCCAGCTCAAGGGGGACAGGGAGAGACGAGCAGTACTTC. Its protein product is CASSRGTGRDEQYF.

The chain couples TRBV18 to TRBJ2-5; TRBD1 matches 8 bases. This CDR3 is 14 amino acids long. Germline loops: CDR1 KGHSH, CDR2 LQKENI. With 3 bases clipped from V and 1 base from J, the junction kept 1 base outside the gene matches. The DNA for the CDR3 is TGTGCCAGCTCACCCGGGACAGGCCAAGAGACCCAGTACTTC. The encoded protein is CASSPGTGQETQYF.

This sequence joins TRBV5-4 and TRBJ1-1; D call uncertain. Trimming removed 1 base from V and 3 bases from J, with 16 bases in between. Germline V gives CDR1 SGHNT, CDR2 YYREEE (reference sequence). The CDR3 runs 16 residues. The CDR3: CASSLYSIGRDTEAFF. In nucleotides, the CDR3 is TGTGCCAGCAGCTTGTATTCAATAGGGAGGGACACTGAAGCTTTCTTT.

The chain joins TRBV5-1 to TRBJ1-2; tentatively, D is TRBD1 (5 bases). CDR3 length equals 16 residues. Germline CDR1 is SGHRS and CDR2 is YFSETQ. The V gene lost 2 bases and the J gene lost 2 bases, with 16 bases spanning the gap. The CDR3 nucleotides are TGCGCCAGCAGCTTCATGGGGCCCGCGATGAACTATGGCTACACCTTC. Translating gives CASSFMGPAMNYGYTF.

The chain carries TRBV27 and TRBJ1-5; D unclear. The CDR3 has 13 residues. Per the germline V gene, CDR1 is MNHEY and CDR2 is SMNVEV (reference sequence). V was cut by 1 base and J by 3 bases, with 4 bases left in between. The CDR3 nucleotides are TGTGCCAGCAGTTTATGGGCCAATCAGCCCCAGCATTTT. Its protein is CASSLWANQPQHF.

The chain recombines TRBV7-2 with TRBJ1-6, with 7 bases lining up with TRBD1. CDR1 is SGHTA and CDR2 is FQGNSA in the germline V gene. CDR3 size: 14 residues. The V segment lost 5 bases and the J segment 14 bases; nucleotides outside the gene matches: 12. The CDR3 loop reads CASSPTDGTATLHF. DNA of the CDR3: TGTGCCAGCAGCCCTACGGACGGGACAGCAACCCTCCACTTT.

V and J are TRBV18 and TRBJ1-4; 8 bases are shared with TRBD1. V was clipped by 6 bases and J by 5 bases; unmatched bases: 8. The CDR3 consists of 15 residues. Looked up from germline, CDR1 is KGHSH and CDR2 is LQKENI. The CDR3 nucleotides are TGTGCCAGCTCTCCGGACAGGGAATCCAATGAAAAACTGTTTTTT. The encoded protein is CASSPDRESNEKLFF.

The chain uses TRBV7-2 and TRBJ1-3; the match to TRBD1 covers 10 bases. This CDR3 spans 15 amino acids. The germline V gene has CDR1 SGHTA and CDR2 FQGNSA. The V gene end was trimmed by 5 bases and the J gene end by 4 bases; junction bases not matched to a gene: 5. In DNA, the CDR3 is TGTGCCAGCAGCCCAGGGGGACAGGGGGGAAACACCATATATTTT. Its protein product is CASSPGGQGGNTIYF.

The chain couples TRBV12-2 to TRBJ2-7; the D segment call TRBD1 is taken from the table without a DNA check. TRBV12-2 is a known pseudogene. The CDR3 totals 14 residues. CDR3 residues: CASRRDRGRYEQYF. CDR3 nucleotide sequence: TGTGCAAGTCGCCGGGACAGGGGGCGATACGAGCAGTACTTC.

The gene calls are TRBV27 and TRBJ2-2; D not certain. The V end lost 4 bases, the J end lost 0 bases, and 9 bases lay between the germline ends. Germline CDR1 is MNHEY and CDR2 is SMNVEV (reference sequence). CDR3 size: 15 residues. The CDR3 coding sequence is TGTGCCAGCAGTTATATGATAGCGAACACCGGGGAGCTGTTTTTT. This translates into CASSYMIANTGELFF.

The J gene is TRBJ1-2, the V gene TRBV19; 8 bases are shared with TRBD1. CDR3 size: 14 residues. V was clipped by 7 bases and J by 7 bases; unmatched bases: 11. Germline V gene data show CDR1 as LNHDA and CDR2 as SQIVND (reference sequence). CDR3 sequence reads: CASTPGGQGPGYTF. DNA of the CDR3: TGTGCCAGTACCCCAGGCGGACAGGGCCCTGGCTACACCTTC.

V usage is TRBV11-3 and J usage is TRBJ2-5, with 8 positions matching TRBD2. Germline CDR1 reads SGHNT; CDR2 reads YENEEA. V lost 3 bases to trimming and J lost 5 bases; unmatched junction nucleotides: 8. The CDR3 covers 15 residues. CDR3 sequence reads: CASSFDGGADETQYF. The CDR3 coding sequence is TGTGCCAGCAGCTTCGACGGGGGGGCCGATGAGACCCAGTACTTC.

This chain uses TRBV27 with TRBJ1-1; 7 positions agree with TRBD1. Germline CDR1 is MNHEY and CDR2 is SMNVEV (reference sequence). The junction had 8 bases not matched to a gene; V was cut back by 6 bases and J by 1 base. CDR3 length equals 15 residues. Written as DNA, the CDR3 is TGTGCCAGCAGCAAACCGGCAGGGGGGAACACTGAAGCTTTCTTT. It is translated as CASSKPAGGNTEAFF.

J is TRBJ1-6 and V is TRBV3-1 (or the pseudogene TRBV3-2); tentative D call: TRBD1 (6 bases). V gave up 4 bases and J gave up 5 bases, with 18 bases separating them. The CDR3 is made up of 17 amino acids. Germline-derived CDR1 and CDR2 are LGHDT and YNNKEL (reference sequence). The CDR3 nucleotides read TGTGCCAGCAGCCTTCGCCTCACAGGGAACGATAATTCACCCCTCCACTTT. Amino acid sequence: CASSLRLTGNDNSPLHF.

This chain joins TRBV5-4 and TRBJ2-3; D may be TRBD1 (6 bases). Deletions cut 4 bases from V and 8 bases from J, with 20 bases between. Germline lookup yields CDR1 SGHNT and CDR2 YYREEE (reference sequence). The CDR3 is 15 amino acids. CDR3 residues: CASSRLGTTSGTQYF. The CDR3 DNA reads as TGTGCCAGCAGCAGGTTAGGGACAACCTCGGGTACGCAGTATTTT.